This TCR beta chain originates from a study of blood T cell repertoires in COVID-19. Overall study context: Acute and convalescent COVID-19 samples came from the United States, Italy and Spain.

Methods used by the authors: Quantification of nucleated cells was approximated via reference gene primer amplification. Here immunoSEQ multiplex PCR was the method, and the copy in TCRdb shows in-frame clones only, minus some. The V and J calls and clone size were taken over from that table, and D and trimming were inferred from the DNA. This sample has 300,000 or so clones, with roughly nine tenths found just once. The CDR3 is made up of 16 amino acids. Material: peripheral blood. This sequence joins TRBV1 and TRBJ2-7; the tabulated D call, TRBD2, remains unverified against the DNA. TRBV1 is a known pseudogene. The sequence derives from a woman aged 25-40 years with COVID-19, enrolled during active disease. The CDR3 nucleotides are TGCACCAGCATGATGGAAAGGGAGGGCCCCTCCTACGAGCAGTACTTC. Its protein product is CTSMMEREGPSYEQYF.